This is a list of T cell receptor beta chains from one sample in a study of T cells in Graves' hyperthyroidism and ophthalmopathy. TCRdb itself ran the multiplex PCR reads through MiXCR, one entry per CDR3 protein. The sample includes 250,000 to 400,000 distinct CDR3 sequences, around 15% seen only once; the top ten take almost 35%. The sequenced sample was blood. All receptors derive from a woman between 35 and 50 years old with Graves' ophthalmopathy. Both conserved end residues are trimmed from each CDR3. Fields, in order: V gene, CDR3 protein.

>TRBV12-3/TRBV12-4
ASSLSQALGGYT
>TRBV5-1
ASSLGGGQSYEQY
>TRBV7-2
ASSLNRGRNTEAF
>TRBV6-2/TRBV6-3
ASSKRGYAYEQY
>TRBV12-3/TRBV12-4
ASSPYGAGLPLAKNIQY
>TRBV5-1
ASSSGGSRNTEAF
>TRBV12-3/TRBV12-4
ASKGQYNSPLH
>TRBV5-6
ASSLVVGGGNTGELF
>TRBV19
ASSIGRSPEKLF
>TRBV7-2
ASSPTSGEKLF
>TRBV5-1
ASSLRSVTGGDYGYT
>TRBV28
ACCVFANTEAF
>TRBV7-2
ASSLRTGRNEQF
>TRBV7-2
ASSGANSAWDEKLF
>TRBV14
ASSQTPGLAVGPAYNEQF
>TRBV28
ASGSPSYNEQF
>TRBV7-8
ASSLIGNTIY
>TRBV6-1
ASNRQEAF
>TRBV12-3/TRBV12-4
ASSLGQGLWSPLH
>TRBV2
ASRPRLLYEQY